The entry below describes one T cell receptor beta chain. The data are from a study of cytomegalovirus exposure and HLA in healthy donors. Assay: immunoSEQ multiplex PCR; the TCRdb copy retains only in-frame clones and omits some. The sample has under 85,000 clones, around 92% seen once. Looked up from germline, CDR1 is MGHRA and CDR2 is YSYEKL. Trimming removed 1 base from V and 14 bases from J, with 26 bases in between. The CDR3 has 17 amino acids. Sequenced input: PBMCs. V and J are TRBV4-1 and TRBJ1-4, with D possibly TRBD1 on 6 matching bases. The source of this sequence is a man aged 18 to 30 in good health and CMV-seropositive. For the CDR3, the DNA is TGCGCCAGCAGCCAAGTTTACCCCCAACGTGGGGGCATAATTCTGTTTTTT. This translates into CASSQVYPQRGGIILFF.